Reported below is one TCR beta chain. Its antigen target is currently unknown. Per-base quality was not reported, and no clone a single base away is much larger than it. Collaborating institutions collected whole blood in K2EDTA tubes following their own protocols. For TCRbeta analysis, collaborators shipped samples as frozen whole blood, isolated PBMCs, or DNA extracted from either of those sample types. Cut back by 5 bases and 3 bases, the V and J ends lie 9 bases apart. The CDR3 runs 13 amino acids, cysteine and phenylalanine included. The only DNA kept is the CDR3, 39 bases in frame from the first base. Via the germline V gene, CDR1 is MRHNA and CDR2 SNTAGT. These data are taken from a study of blood T cell repertoires in COVID-19 (dated by TCRdb to about 2020). For context, the study as a whole: The collaborator samples originated in the United States, Italy and Spain and spanned the acute and convalescent phases of COVID-19. The prospective study material was composed of cDNA or gDNA derived from T cells, B-cell-depleted T cells, or PBMCs. Deeply sampled blood TCRbeta repertoires from subjects exposed to, actively infected with, or recovered from COVID-19 were included in the dataset. The repertoires were released in a freely available public database intended as a resource for research on the immune response to SARS-CoV-2. The samples were drawn from the first 160 participants of the ongoing ImmuneRACE study and from about 1,200 subjects provided by 6 global collaborators. The sample metadata nearly always contained a de-identified subject ID, COVID-19 status, age in years and sex. HLA class I and class II types, where available, came from metadata supplied by the sample provider rather than from assay-based typing.

Overall study outcomes, separate from this receptor: The amount of clinical and demographic metadata varied by source and participant and was provided uncurated.

The immunoSEQ Assay, a bias-controlled multiplex PCR, was used to amplify TCRbeta CDR3 regions from genomic DNA. Under the source paper's analysis protocol: Within the assay, amplification of reference gene primers was used to estimate how many nucleated cells each sample contained. To quantify the absolute abundance of each unique TCRbeta CDR3 rearrangement, sequence reads were collapsed and filtered. Productive Simpson clonality was computed per sample as the square root of Simpson's diversity index over productive rearrangements. The clones in this table, taken by TCRdb from immuneACCESS, are in-frame only. Not every clone is retained; where verified, under half of the shortfall comes from an unresolved V gene, and the cause of the rest is unknown. Clonal size and the V and J genes are those of that table, whereas D and trimming came from the DNA. The sample table shows about 82,000 clones, and roughly 80% are seen once. The ten largest clones take up over 15% of the sample.

The TCR sequence derives from an elderly man with active or convalescent COVID-19. The specimen was peripheral blood. The chain couples TRBV6-4 to TRBJ2-3, and the D gene may be TRBD2, 6 bases matching. The CDR3 region: CASSSGGTDTQYF. The DNA sequence is given as TGTGCCAGCAGTAGTGGAGGGACAGATACGCAGTATTTT.